One and the same sample provided the 12 T cell receptor beta chains below, sequenced in a study of blood T cell repertoires in COVID-19. Generated by immunoSEQ multiplex PCR, the TCRdb table keeps only in-frame clones and is missing some. The sample carries about 180,000 clones, around four fifths recorded once. Sequencing was performed on peripheral blood. The receptors come from a woman in her 70s with COVID-19, enrolled during active disease.

The chain couples TRBV9 to TRBJ2-3; 7 nucleotides align to TRBD1. This CDR3 spans 14 amino acids. The V gene's germline CDR1 is SGDLS and CDR2 YYNGEE. V gave up 3 bases and J gave up 4 bases; unmatched junction bases: 5. In nucleotides, the CDR3 is TGTGCCAGCAGCGCCCTAACAGGGGCAGATACGCAGTATTTT. Protein product: CASSALTGADTQYF.

This clone has only a few counts. Other DNA sequences in this specimen translate into the identical CDR3. As DNA, the CDR3 is TGTGCCAGCAGCGGCCCGCGGGGGAATTCACCCCTCCACTTT. Translated, it gives CASSGPRGNSPLHF. The chain combines TRBV7-2 with TRBJ1-6, with D possibly matching TRBD1 (5 bases). CDR3 length: 14 amino acids. Germline V lookup: CDR1 SGHTA, CDR2 FQGNSA. Trimming took off 5 bases at V and 7 bases at J, with 12 bases between the two ends.

The chain is built from TRBV7-2 and TRBJ2-1, with D possibly being TRBD2 (6 bases). The CDR3 is 16 residues long. V was pared by 5 bases and J by 0 bases, with 14 bases between. From germline, CDR1 is SGHTA and CDR2 FQGNSA. The CDR3 DNA reads TGTGCCAGCAGCGTCAGCGGGCCAGGCTCCTACAATGAGCAGTTCTTC. The encoded protein is CASSVSGPGSYNEQFF.

The chain recombines TRBV14 with TRBJ2-3; 12 bases align to TRBD2. The V and J ends lost 5 bases and 5 bases, in that order; junction bases with no gene match: 8. This CDR3 has 16 amino acids. Germline lookup yields CDR1 SGHDN and CDR2 FVKESK. This CDR3 is CASSNSRTSGIDTQYF. CDR3 coding DNA: TGTGCCAGCAGCAATTCTAGGACTAGCGGGATAGATACGCAGTATTTT.

The chain has TRBV4-1 and TRBJ2-4; D unclear. Per germline, CDR1 MGHRA and CDR2 YSYEKL. The CDR3 runs 19 residues. Trimming cost V 2 bases and J 0 bases, with 20 bases left between them. Here the CDR3 DNA reads TGCGCCAGCAGCCAATTTGCAGGTCCTTCTCTTGTAGCCAAAAACATTCAGTACTTC. This encodes CASSQFAGPSLVAKNIQYF.

This clone was recorded only once. This chain links TRBV14 with TRBJ2-1, with 9 bases aligning to TRBD2. The CDR3 runs to 16 residues. Germline V gives CDR1 SGHDN, CDR2 FVKESK. The V and J ends lost 1 base and 4 bases, in that order; junction bases with no gene match: 5. CDR3 nucleotides: TGTGCCAGCAGCCAAGTTCTGGGACTAGCTTACAATGAGCAGTTCTTC. It translates to CASSQVLGLAYNEQFF.

This chain connects TRBV29-1 to TRBJ2-7; 10 nucleotides agree with TRBD2. Germline values: CDR1 SQVTM, CDR2 ANQGSEA. CDR3 length: 13 amino acids. V lost 7 bases and J lost 6; bases outside the gene matches: 9. The CDR3 region is CSAEREGLTEQYF. The CDR3 coding sequence is TGCAGCGCTGAGCGGGAGGGCCTTACCGAGCAGTACTTC.

This chain connects TRBV9 to TRBJ1-2, with D maybe TRBD1 (6 bases). The germline V and J ends were trimmed by 1 base and 4 bases, with 11 bases remaining between them. The CDR3 loop spans 14 amino acids. CDR1 is SGDLS and CDR2 is YYNGEE in the germline V gene. The CDR3 sequence: CASSVHGGAYGYTF. CDR3 DNA sequence: TGTGCCAGCAGCGTACACGGGGGGGCCTATGGCTACACCTTC.

The gene calls are TRBV27 and TRBJ1-1, with D perhaps TRBD1 (6 bases). The V gene lost 6 bases and the J gene lost 4 bases, with 12 bases spanning the gap. This CDR3 spans 13 amino acids. CDR1 is MNHEY and CDR2 is SMNVEV in the germline V gene (reference sequence). The CDR3 DNA reads TGTGCCAGCAGCCATAGCAGGGGCACTGAAGCTTTCTTT. This gives the protein CASSHSRGTEAFF.

This clone showed up just once. This sequence joins TRBV7-2 and TRBJ2-3; 7 positions match TRBD2. Germline V gene sequence: CDR1 SGHTA, CDR2 FQGNSA. The CDR3 loop spans 15 amino acids. The junction had 7 bases not matched to a gene; V was cut back by 5 bases and J by 2 bases. The CDR3, as DNA: TGTGCCAGCAGCAAGCGGGGTAGTATCACAGATACGCAGTATTTT. Translation gives CASSKRGSITDTQYF.

The J gene is TRBJ2-3, the V gene TRBV11-3; D perhaps matches TRBD2 (5 bases). Germline CDR1 reads SGHNT; CDR2 reads YENEEA. With 1 base removed from V and 3 bases from J, the gap between germline ends came to 11 bases. The CDR3 runs to 15 residues. CDR3: CASSLGSASTDTQYF. In DNA, the CDR3 is TGTGCCAGCAGCTTAGGTAGCGCGTCGACAGATACGCAGTATTTT.

This chain connects TRBV2 to TRBJ2-5; 9 positions agree with TRBD1. This CDR3 is built from 18 residues. Looked up from germline, CDR1 is SNHLY and CDR2 is FYNNEI. V dropped 7 bases and J dropped 5; count of bases not matched to a gene: 20. CDR3 loop: CASILNADRGVTKETQYF. DNA of the CDR3: TGTGCCAGCATTCTAAACGCCGACAGGGGGGTGACCAAGGAGACCCAGTACTTC.